The source of this T cell receptor beta chain is a study of OX40 agonist ivuxolimab in advanced cancers. Study background: Partial responses occurred in Three dose-escalation patients, one with hepatocellular carcinoma and two with cutaneous melanoma.

Per the germline V gene, CDR1 is MNHEY and CDR2 is SMNVEV (reference sequence). J was trimmed by 3 bases and V by 5 bases; bases with no gene match: 4. The CDR3 consists of 14 residues. Points from the study as a whole: CD4+ and CD8+ T cells in blood underwent clonal expansion by week 6 at 0.1 to 3.0 mg/kg. Among some nonresponders, normalized T-cell clonal expansion was also low. The study did not work out the antigen specificity of the expanded peripheral T cells.

This clone appeared a single time. Antigen unknown. Sequenced by immunoSEQ multiplex PCR; TCRdb stores in-frame clones only, minus some. The repertoire holds fewer than 25,000 clones, with approximately 86% as singletons. The TCR comes from an adult with an advanced solid tumor such as melanoma, head and neck, liver or kidney cancer. The V and J genes are TRBV27 and TRBJ2-3; 8 bases fit TRBD2. Sequencing used CD4+ or CD8+ T cells sorted from blood, obtained in a trial of the OX40 agonist ivuxolimab. In DNA form, the CDR3 reads TGTGCCAGCAGTCTGGGACTAGTGACAGATACGCAGTATTTT. It translates to CASSLGLVTDTQYF.